What follows describes a single T cell receptor beta chain. Its target is not known. These data originate in a study of OX40 agonist ivuxolimab in advanced cancers. Study-level information: Prior anti-PD-1, anti-PD-L1 or anti-CTLA-4 therapy did not bar entry, and about 40% had some. General observations from the study: The study observed clonal expansion of CD4+ and CD8+ blood T cells by week 6 at 0.1 to 3.0 mg/kg. Specificity for antigen went undetermined in the expanded peripheral T cells. Average numbers of expanded clones were greater in CD8+ T cells than in CD4+.

V was pared by 5 bases and J by 3 bases, with 9 bases of the junction left unmatched. The germline V gene encodes CDR1 SGHVS and CDR2 FQNEAQ. This CDR3 comprises 16 residues. Assay used: immunoSEQ multiplex PCR; TCRdb lists only in-frame clones, some missing. Of about 21,000 clones listed, 75% to 90% were seen once; the top ten hold about 33%. This receptor was identified in an adult with an advanced solid tumor such as melanoma, head and neck, liver or kidney cancer. The source was CD4+ or CD8+ T cells sorted from blood, collected in a trial of the OX40 agonist ivuxolimab. The chain couples TRBV7-8 to TRBJ2-1; 8 nucleotides line up with TRBD2. The CDR3 DNA sequence: TGTGCCAGCAGCAGGCCTCGGGGGGGTGGCTACAATGAGCAGTTCTTC. This sequence encodes CASSRPRGGGYNEQFF.